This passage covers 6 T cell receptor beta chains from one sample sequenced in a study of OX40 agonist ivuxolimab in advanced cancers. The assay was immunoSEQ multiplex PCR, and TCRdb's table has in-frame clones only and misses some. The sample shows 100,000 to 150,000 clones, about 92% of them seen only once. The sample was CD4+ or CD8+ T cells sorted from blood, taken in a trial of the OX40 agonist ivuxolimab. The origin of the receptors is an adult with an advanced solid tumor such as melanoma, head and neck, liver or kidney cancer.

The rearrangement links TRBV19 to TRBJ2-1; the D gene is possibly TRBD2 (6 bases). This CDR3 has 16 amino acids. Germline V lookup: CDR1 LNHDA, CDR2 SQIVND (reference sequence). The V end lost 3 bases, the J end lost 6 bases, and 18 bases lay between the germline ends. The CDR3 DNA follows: TGTGCCAGTAGTATCCGCAGGAGGGCCTCGGGCAATGAGCAGTTCTTC. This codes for CASSIRRRASGNEQFF.

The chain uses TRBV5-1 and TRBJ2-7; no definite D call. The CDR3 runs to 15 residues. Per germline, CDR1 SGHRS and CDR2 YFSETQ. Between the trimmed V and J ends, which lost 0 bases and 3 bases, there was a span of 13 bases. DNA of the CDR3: TGCGCCAGCAGCTTGGGAGATTTAGCCTTCTACGAGCAGTACTTC. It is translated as CASSLGDLAFYEQYF.

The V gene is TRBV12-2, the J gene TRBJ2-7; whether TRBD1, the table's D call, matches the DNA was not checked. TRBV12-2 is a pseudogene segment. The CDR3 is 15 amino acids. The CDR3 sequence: CASRLPGTGFYEQYF. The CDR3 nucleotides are TGTGCAAGTCGCTTACCCGGGACAGGGTTTTACGAGCAGTACTTC.

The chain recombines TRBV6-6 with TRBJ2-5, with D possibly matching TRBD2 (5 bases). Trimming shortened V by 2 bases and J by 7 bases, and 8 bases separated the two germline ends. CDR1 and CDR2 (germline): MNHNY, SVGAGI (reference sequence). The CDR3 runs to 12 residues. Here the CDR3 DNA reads TGTGCCAGCAGTTACCCGGCGGGGACCCAGTACTTC. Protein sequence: CASSYPAGTQYF.

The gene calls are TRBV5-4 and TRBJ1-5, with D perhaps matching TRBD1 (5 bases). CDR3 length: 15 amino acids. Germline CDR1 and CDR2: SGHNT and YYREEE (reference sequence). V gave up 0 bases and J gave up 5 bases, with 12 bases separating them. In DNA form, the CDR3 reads TGTGCCAGCAGCTTGGAAGGACATTTGGATCAGCCCCAGCATTTT. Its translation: CASSLEGHLDQPQHF.

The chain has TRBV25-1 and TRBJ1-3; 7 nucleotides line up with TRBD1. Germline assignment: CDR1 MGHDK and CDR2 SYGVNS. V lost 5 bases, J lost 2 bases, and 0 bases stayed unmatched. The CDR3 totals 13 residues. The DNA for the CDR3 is TGTGCCAGCAGTACAGGGGCTGGAAACACCATATATTTT. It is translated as CASSTGAGNTIYF. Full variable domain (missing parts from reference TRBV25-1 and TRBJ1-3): EADIYQTPRYLVIGTGKKITLECSQTMGHDKMYWYQQDPGMELHLIHYSYGVNSTEKGDLSSESTVSRIRTEHFPLTLESARPSHTSQYLCASSTGAGNTIYFGEGSWLTVV.